This TCR beta chain was identified in a study of human T cells and chemical hapten exposure. Study details: Patch tests put 0.01% DPC on the upper back, and the results were checked at 6 days. Study-level findings and limits: Healthy individuals' immune responses may differ from those of donors, who had alopecia.

As regards this clonotype: Antigen specificity is unknown.

Time point of the sample: patch test 1, 2 weeks after DPC sensitization. Documented treatment: therapeutic diphenylcyclopropenone sensitization with weekly scalp DPC. Germline V gene lookup returns CDR1 SGHTA and CDR2 FQGNSA. The CDR3 runs to 13 residues. Trimming removed 4 bases at V and 5 bases at J, with 9 bases between. TCRdb reprocessed the RACE reads via MiXCR and lists one record per CDR3 protein. Altogether more than 90,000 distinct CDR3 sequences are present, about 10% being singletons, with the ten largest covering approximately 2.2%. The chain joins TRBV7-2 to TRBJ2-1, with D unclear. This TCR was sampled from a middle-aged man with alopecia areata. Some clones in this sample may be carry-over from other donors' samples. The sample in question was whole blood, obtained in connection with sensitization to the hapten diphenylcyclopropenone (DPC). The CDR3, as DNA: TGTGCCAGCAGCTCCCCAGACCACAATGAGCAGTTCTTC. Amino acids: CASSSPDHNEQFF.